A selection of T cell receptor beta chains follows, all from one sample in a study of response to subunit inactivated influenza vaccine. From the RT-PCR reads, TCRdb called clonotypes with MiXCR, one entry per CDR3 protein. Of a few hundred thousand distinct CDR3 sequences listed, around 20% were seen once; the top ten hold around 10%. The specimen was PBMCs from blood, collected about 19 months after vaccination. Receptors were obtained from a man aged 50 to 69 who received an inactivated influenza vaccine. Both conserved end residues are part of each CDR3. A D gene is named only where the DNA matches it firmly. Size values are once, few and many counts, or a class for expanded clones, and some rows have none.

abundance	v_gene	j_gene	d_gene	CDR3nt	CDR3aa
few	TRBV12-3/TRBV12-4	TRBJ1-3	.	TGTGCCAGCAGTCGAGGGAGCCCCTCTGGAAACACCATATATTTT	CASSRGSPSGNTIYF
.	TRBV2	TRBJ1-1	TRBD1	TGTGCCAGCAGCGATGACAGGGGGACGTACACTGAAGCTTTCTTT	CASSDDRGTYTEAFF
.	TRBV13	TRBJ2-7	TRBD2	TGTGCCAGCAGCTGGAGACTAGCGGGATCCTACGAGCAGTACTTC	CASSWRLAGSYEQYF
once	TRBV24-1	TRBJ2-3	.	TGTGCCACCAGTGATCTGAAAGGGGGAGGAGATACGCAGTATTTT	CATSDLKGGGDTQYF
.	TRBV18	TRBJ2-1	.	TGTGCCAGCTCACGACCGGGACTCACCTCCAACAATGAGCAGTTCTTC	CASSRPGLTSNNEQFF
many	TRBV2	TRBJ2-1	.	TGTGCCAGCAGTGCTCAGGTCTACAATGAGCAGTTCTTC	CASSAQVYNEQFF
few	TRBV5-5	TRBJ1-5	.	TGTGCCAGCAGCTTGGAGGGGTGGCCCAATCAGCCCCAGCATTTT	CASSLEGWPNQPQHF
.	TRBV7-9	TRBJ2-2	.	TGTGCCAGCAGCCGAGGCGTCGGGGAGAAACACACCGGGGAGCTGTTTTTT	CASSRGVGEKHTGELFF
.	TRBV6-5	TRBJ1-4	.	TGTGCCAGCAGTTACAAGGGACGGACCTTCAATGAAAAACTGTTTTTT	CASSYKGRTFNEKLFF
few	TRBV13	TRBJ2-1	.	TGTGCCAGCAGCTTAGTTGGTGAGCAGTTCTTC	CASSLVGEQFF
many	TRBV2	TRBJ1-1	.	TGTGCCAGCAGACCTTTCGACGGAGACACTGAAGCTTTCTTT	CASRPFDGDTEAFF
few	TRBV29-1	TRBJ2-1	.	TGCAGCGTCGAACGGCGGGCCTCCTACAATGAGCAGTTCTTC	CSVERRASYNEQFF
.	TRBV6-5	TRBJ1-2	TRBD1	TGTGCCAGCAGTTACGGGACAGGGAAGGGCTACACCTTC	CASSYGTGKGYTF
few	TRBV20-1	TRBJ2-4	.	TGCAGTGCTAAGAACAGATTAGCCAAAAACATTCAGTACTTC	CSAKNRLAKNIQYF
few	TRBV12-3/TRBV12-4	TRBJ2-3	.	TGTGCCAGCAGTTTTTACGGCACAGATACGCAGTATTTT	CASSFYGTDTQYF
.	TRBV6-2/TRBV6-3	TRBJ2-2	TRBD2	TGTGCCGCTCGGACTAGCGGCGGGGAGCTGTTTTTT	CAARTSGGELFF
few	TRBV19	TRBJ1-3	.	TGTGCCAGTAGGACAGACAGAAGCTCTGGAAACACCATATATTTT	CASRTDRSSGNTIYF